The 2 T cell receptor beta chains below all came from one sample that was sequenced in a study of shared clonotypes between healthy human individuals. The repertoire was sequenced with immunoSEQ multiplex PCR; TCRdb's copy has only in-frame clones and lacks some. This table holds millions of clones, 85% to 95% found once. CD45RO negativity and positive selection for CCR7 defined naive CD8 cells, a population that excluded terminally differentiated effector memory CD45RA+ cells. Sample: naive CD8+ T cells sorted from blood. The receptors here all came from a man aged 18-30 years in good health.

V and J are TRBV28 and TRBJ2-2; D is unclear. The CDR3 is made up of 12 amino acids. Trimming stripped 3 bases from V and 5 bases from J, with 4 bases between. Looked up from germline, CDR1 is MDHEN and CDR2 is SYDVKM. CDR3 in DNA: TGTGCCAGCAGTTTCATAACCGGGGAGCTGTTTTTT. Protein sequence: CASSFITGELFF. Based on the CDR3 plus reference TRBV28 and TRBJ2-2, the full variable domain is DVKVTQSSRYLVKRTGEKVFLECVQDMDHENMFWYRQDPGLGLRLIYFSYDVKMKEKGDIPEGYSVSREKKERFSLILESASTNQTSMYLCASSFITGELFFGEGSRLTVL.

V and J are TRBV2 and TRBJ2-7; TRBD1 might be the D (6 bases). The CDR3 spans 14 residues. Trimming pared 4 bases from V and 3 bases from J, leaving 13 bases between. CDR1 is SNHLY and CDR2 is FYNNEI in the germline V gene. In DNA form, the CDR3 reads TGTGCCAGCAGTGCCGGGACACTTGGCTACGAGCAGTACTTC. The encoded protein is CASSAGTLGYEQYF. The complete variable domain, with remaining parts taken from reference TRBV2 and TRBJ2-7, reads EPEVTQTPSHQVTQMGQEVILRCVPISNHLYFYWYRQILGQKVEFLVSFYNNEISEKSEIFDDQFSVERPDGSNFTLKIRSTKLEDSAMYFCASSAGTLGYEQYFGPGTRLTVT.